Below, 28 T cell receptor beta chains from the same sample are listed, as sequenced in a study of blood T cell repertoires in COVID-19. The assay was immunoSEQ multiplex PCR, and TCRdb's table has in-frame clones only and misses some. The sample has about 150,000 clones; more than 75% are singletons. Specimen: peripheral blood. The origin of the receptors is a man aged 55 to 69 with acute or convalescent COVID-19.

This clone was observed a handful of times. The rearrangement joins TRBV7-9 to TRBJ2-7; 10 bases fit TRBD1. This CDR3 has 14 amino acids. The ends lost 10 bases at V and 3 bases at J; junction bases unmatched: 9. CDR1 is SEHNR, CDR2 FQNEAQ, per germline (reference sequence). CDR3 in amino acids: CATDGTGDNYEQYF. DNA of the CDR3: TGTGCCACCGACGGGACAGGGGATAACTACGAGCAGTACTTC. The entire variable domain, with the rest obtained from reference TRBV7-9 and TRBJ2-7, is as follows: DTGVSQNPRHKITKRGQNVTFRCDPISEHNRLYWYRQTLGQGPEFLTYFQNEAQLEKSRLLSDRFSAERPKGSFSTLEIQRTEQGDSAMYLCATDGTGDNYEQYFGPGTRLTVT.

The chain uses TRBV28 and TRBJ2-7; 7 bases map to TRBD2. Germline CDR1 and CDR2: MDHEN and SYDVKM. The ends lost 4 bases at V and 2 bases at J; junction bases unmatched: 5. The CDR3 runs 14 residues. The CDR3 sequence is CASSSGGYPYEQYF. The CDR3 nucleotides are TGTGCCAGCAGTTCGGGGGGATACCCCTACGAGCAGTACTTC.

The chain employs TRBV19 and TRBJ2-2, with 7 positions matching TRBD1. Germline loops: CDR1 LNHDA, CDR2 SQIVND (reference sequence). The CDR3 sequence is 15 residues long. The J segment lost 5 bases and the V segment lost 2 bases, leaving 5 bases of the junction unmatched. CDR3 DNA: TGTGCCAGTAGTATAAGACAGGGTGGGACCGGGGAGCTGTTTTTT. It encodes CASSIRQGGTGELFF. Complete variable domain (other parts from reference TRBV19 and TRBJ2-2): DGGITQSPKYLFRKEGQNVTLSCEQNLNHDAMYWYRQDPGQGLRLIYYSQIVNDFQKGDIAEGYSVSREKKESFPLTVTSAQKNPTAFYLCASSIRQGGTGELFFGEGSRLTVL.

The chain uses TRBV5-3 and TRBJ2-1; D uncertain. TRBV5-3 has ORF status, its function being uncertain. The CDR3 is 15 amino acids. V was clipped by 1 base and J by 3 bases, with 11 bases between them. CDR3 protein: CARSLFRLSYNEQFF. For the CDR3, the DNA is TGTGCCAGAAGCTTGTTCCGCCTGAGCTACAATGAGCAGTTCTTC.

This clone was counted many times. The chain couples TRBV6-1 to TRBJ1-5; 8 bases agree with TRBD1. The CDR3 sequence is 22 residues long. Per germline, CDR1 MNHNS and CDR2 SASEGT. V was clipped by 1 base and J by 4 bases; unmatched bases: 24. CDR3 sequence: CASSEGSYRGTTISGSNQPQHF. CDR3 DNA: TGTGCCAGCAGTGAAGGGTCTTACAGGGGGACTACCATCTCCGGGTCAAATCAGCCCCAGCATTTT.

As concerns this clone: At one end the junction does not follow the germline gene, possibly because of a read error. V gene TRBV11-3 combines with J gene TRBJ2-7; 10 bases match TRBD1. This CDR3 spans 11 amino acids. In germline, CDR1 is SGHNT, CDR2 YENEEA. The CDR3: CASSPGQGIHF. Written as DNA, the CDR3 is TGTGCCAGCAGCCCGGGACAGGGGATCCACTTC.

J is TRBJ2-7 and V is TRBV5-8; D is uncertain. This CDR3 has 13 residues. The V gene lost 4 bases and the J gene lost 0 bases, with 8 bases spanning the gap. CDR1 is SGHTS and CDR2 is YDEGEE in the germline V gene. In DNA, the CDR3 is TGTGCCAGCAGCGTCGTCTCCTCCTACGAGCAGTACTTC. Amino acid sequence: CASSVVSSYEQYF.

The CDR3 DNA reads TGTGCCAGCAGCCCGAACGGGGGAAGCACAGATACGCAGTATTTT. Protein product: CASSPNGGSTDTQYF. The J gene is TRBJ2-3, the V gene TRBV3-1 (or the pseudogene TRBV3-2); D possibly corresponds to TRBD2 (6 bases). Trimming stripped 4 bases from V and 0 bases from J, with 11 bases between. Germline CDR1 reads LGHDT; CDR2 reads YNNKEL (reference sequence). The CDR3 runs 15 residues.

This clone appeared a single time. The rearrangement joins TRBV11-2 to TRBJ2-2; D possibly corresponds to TRBD2 (6 bases). Germline V gene lookup returns CDR1 SGHAT and CDR2 FQNNGV. V dropped 5 bases and J dropped 2 bases, with 9 bases sitting between them. The CDR3 extends over 14 amino acids. The CDR3 is CASSQDYNTGELFF. CDR3 sequence (DNA): TGTGCCAGCAGCCAGGACTACAACACCGGGGAGCTGTTTTTT.

This clone was recorded a few times. The chain has TRBV29-1 and TRBJ2-3, with D uncertain. V lost 5 bases to trimming and J lost 0 bases, with 9 bases between them. The CDR3 loop spans 13 amino acids. Germline CDR1 SQVTM, CDR2 ANQGSEA. In DNA form, the CDR3 reads TGCAGCGTTCGGGTTCCTAGCACAGATACGCAGTATTTT. It codes for CSVRVPSTDTQYF.

V is TRBV9 and J is TRBJ2-1, with D tentatively TRBD1 (5 bases). The CDR3 covers 14 residues. V was trimmed by 3 bases and J by 0 bases, leaving 7 bases between them. The germline V gene encodes CDR1 SGDLS and CDR2 YYNGEE. The DNA for the CDR3 is TGTGCCAGCAGCGAGGGGTTCTCCTACAATGAGCAGTTCTTC. Protein product: CASSEGFSYNEQFF.

The chain combines TRBV10-3 with TRBJ1-2, with 10 bases matching TRBD1. This CDR3 spans 16 amino acids. Germline V gives CDR1 ENHRY, CDR2 SYGVKD. The V and J ends lost 4 bases and 4 bases, in that order; junction bases with no gene match: 9. The CDR3 nucleotides read TGTGCCATCAGTGGACCGGGACAGGGGTCCTCCTATGGCTACACCTTC. This translates into CAISGPGQGSSYGYTF.

The chain couples TRBV27 to TRBJ2-2; 8 bases are shared with TRBD2. The CDR3 totals 18 residues. The V and J ends lost 5 bases and 0 bases, in that order; junction bases with no gene match: 11. CDR1 and CDR2 (germline): MNHEY, SMNVEV (reference sequence). CDR3 nucleotides: TGTGCCAGCAGTCTCTATTCGGGGGGGGGACCGAACACCGGGGAGCTGTTTTTT. It codes for CASSLYSGGGPNTGELFF.

The chain has TRBV7-9 and TRBJ2-1; TRBD2 matches at 11 bases. J lost 10 bases, V lost 3 bases, and 2 bases had no gene match. The germline CDR1 and CDR2 sequences are SEHNR and FQNEAQ (reference sequence). The CDR3 length is 13 residues. CDR3 bases: TGTGCCAGCAGCTTCCTAGCGGGAGGCGAGCAGTTCTTC. The encoded protein is CASSFLAGGEQFF.

This clone has more than one count but fewer than ten. The chain recombines TRBV11-2 with TRBJ2-2; tentatively, D is TRBD2 (5 bases). Germline-derived CDR1 and CDR2 are SGHAT and FQNNGV. V was shortened by 0 bases and J by 7 bases, with 12 bases between the two germline ends. This CDR3 has 15 residues. The CDR3 DNA sequence: TGTGCCAGCAGCTTAGATCGGATAGAGGGCGGGGAGCTGTTTTTT. Translating it yields CASSLDRIEGGELFF.

The V gene is TRBV19, the J gene TRBJ2-5; TRBD1 aligns across 7 bases. CDR1 LNHDA and CDR2 SQIVND come from the germline V gene (reference sequence). The CDR3 loop spans 14 amino acids. The trim removed 1 base at V and 3 bases at J, leaving 2 bases unmatched. CDR3 DNA: TGTGCCAGTAGTATAGGGCAGGGGGAAGAGACCCAGTACTTC. Translated: CASSIGQGEETQYF.

The sample holds a few counts of this clone. The chain recombines TRBV5-1 with TRBJ1-4; TRBD1 agrees at 8 bases. The CDR3 has 18 residues. V was clipped by 3 bases and J by 4 bases; unmatched bases: 14. Germline V lookup: CDR1 SGHRS, CDR2 YFSETQ. DNA for the CDR3: TGCGCCAGCAGCTCCACTACCACAGGGACAGGTCGTAATGAAAAACTGTTTTTT. Translating gives CASSSTTTGTGRNEKLFF.

The genes are TRBV27 and TRBJ1-5, with TRBD1 matching over 8 bases. Germline assignment: CDR1 MNHEY and CDR2 SMNVEV (reference sequence). The CDR3 has 14 residues. V was clipped by 6 bases and J by 4 bases; unmatched bases: 5. The CDR3 reads CASRRQGQNQPQHF. The DNA for the CDR3 is TGTGCCAGCAGACGACAGGGGCAGAATCAGCCCCAGCATTTT.

DNA of the CDR3: TGTGCCAGCAGCCAATCGCTAGGGGGAGGGCCCTCCTACGAGCAGTACTTC. Protein: CASSQSLGGGPSYEQYF. This chain joins TRBV5-4 and TRBJ2-7; TRBD2 is a possible D gene (7 bases). CDR1 and CDR2 from the germline V gene are SGHNT and YYREEE (reference sequence). The CDR3 extends over 17 amino acids. Trimming took off 4 bases at V and 0 bases at J, with 20 bases between the two ends.

The chain uses TRBV10-3 and TRBJ2-3; 8 nucleotides line up with TRBD1. Germline V gene sequence: CDR1 ENHRY, CDR2 SYGVKD. V was clipped by 2 bases and J by 4 bases; unmatched bases: 8. This CDR3 spans 16 amino acids. The CDR3 DNA follows: TGTGCCATCAGTGAGGGGCAGGGGGCAGGATCAGATACGCAGTATTTT. Translated, it gives CAISEGQGAGSDTQYF.

This clone was seen only once. V gene TRBV5-1 combines with J gene TRBJ2-1; 8 bases are a match to TRBD2. In germline, CDR1 is SGHRS, CDR2 YFSETQ. J lost 8 bases, V lost 1 base, and 8 bases had no gene match. The CDR3 sequence is 15 residues long. In DNA form, the CDR3 reads TGCGCCAGCAGCTTGAGGGCGGGAGGTGTTGATGAGCAGTTCTTC. It is translated as CASSLRAGGVDEQFF.

Note on this clone: The same CDR3 also results from other DNA sequences found in this sample. V gene TRBV28 combines with J gene TRBJ2-1, with unresolved D. CDR3 length: 11 residues. Germline loops: CDR1 MDHEN, CDR2 SYDVKM. V lost 5 bases to trimming and J lost 4 bases, with 3 bases between them. The CDR3 protein is CASSPYNEQFF. CDR3 nucleotides: TGTGCCAGCAGTCCATACAATGAGCAGTTCTTC.

This clone has a count of ten or more. The chain employs TRBV28 and TRBJ1-3; 8 bases are shared with TRBD1. Germline CDR1 is MDHEN and CDR2 is SYDVKM. The CDR3 extends over 18 amino acids. Trimming cost V 5 bases and J 0 bases; bases outside gene matches: 12. CDR3 region: CASSPLAGGSYSGNTIYF. The CDR3 nucleotides read TGTGCCAGCAGTCCCCTGGCAGGGGGCTCCTACTCTGGAAACACCATATATTTT.

The rearrangement links TRBV2 to TRBJ2-5; a possible D gene is TRBD2 (6 bases). CDR3 size: 15 residues. Trimming removed 3 bases from V and 5 bases from J, with 16 bases in between. Germline values: CDR1 SNHLY, CDR2 FYNNEI. As DNA, the CDR3 is TGTGCCAGCAGTGACTCGGGAGCCGGCCGGGAGACCCAGTACTTC. Translated, it gives CASSDSGAGRETQYF.

J is TRBJ1-6 and V is TRBV16, with TRBD1 identical over 7 bases. The CDR3 covers 17 residues. Germline values: CDR1 KGHSY, CDR2 FQNENV. Germline trimming cut 4 bases from V and 6 bases from J; bases unmatched to any gene: 12. The CDR3 DNA follows: TGTGCCAGCAGCCTCCCGGGACAGAGTGGGGTTAATTCACCCCTCCACTTT. Protein: CASSLPGQSGVNSPLHF.

The chain joins TRBV7-3 to TRBJ1-1; the match to TRBD1 covers 8 bases. The trim removed 4 bases at V and 4 bases at J, leaving 5 bases unmatched. Germline CDR1 and CDR2: SGHTA and FQGTGA. This CDR3 has 14 amino acids. The CDR3 is CASSSRQGSTEAFF. CDR3 nucleotide sequence: TGTGCCAGCAGCTCAAGACAGGGGAGCACTGAAGCTTTCTTT.

The chain links TRBV12-3 or TRBV12-4 to TRBJ2-7, with D perhaps TRBD2 (6 bases). The CDR3 covers 13 residues. V lost 2 bases to trimming and J lost 3 bases, with 8 bases between them. The DNA of the CDR3 is TGTGCCAGCAGTTTAAGGGACTTCTACGAGCAGTACTTC. Translated: CASSLRDFYEQYF.

The V gene is TRBV5-1, the J gene TRBJ1-1; D remains ambiguous. The CDR3 length is 14 residues. Germline values: CDR1 SGHRS, CDR2 YFSETQ. V was shortened by 0 bases and J by 5 bases, with 11 bases between the two germline ends. Here the CDR3 reads CASSLDAGLTEAFF. CDR3 DNA: TGCGCCAGCAGCTTGGATGCGGGATTGACTGAAGCTTTCTTT. The full variable domain, its missing parts supplied by reference TRBV5-1 and TRBJ1-1, is KAGVTQTPRYLIKTRGQQVTLSCSPISGHRSVSWYQQTPGQGLQFLFEYFSETQRNKGNFPGRFSGRQFSNSRSEMNVSTLELGDSALYLCASSLDAGLTEAFFGQGTRLTVV.